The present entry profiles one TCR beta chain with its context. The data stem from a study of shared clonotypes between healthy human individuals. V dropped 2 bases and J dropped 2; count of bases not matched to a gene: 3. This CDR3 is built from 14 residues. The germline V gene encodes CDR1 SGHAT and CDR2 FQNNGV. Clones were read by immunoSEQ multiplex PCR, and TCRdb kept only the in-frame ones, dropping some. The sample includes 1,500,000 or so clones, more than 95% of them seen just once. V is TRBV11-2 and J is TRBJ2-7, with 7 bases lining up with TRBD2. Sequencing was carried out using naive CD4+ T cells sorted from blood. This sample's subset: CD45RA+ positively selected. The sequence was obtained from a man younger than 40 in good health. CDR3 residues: CASSLKREAYEQYF. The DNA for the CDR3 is TGTGCCAGCAGCTTAAAGCGGGAAGCCTACGAGCAGTACTTC. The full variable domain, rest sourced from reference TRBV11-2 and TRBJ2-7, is EAGVAQSPRYKIIEKRQSVAFWCNPISGHATLYWYQQILGQGPKLLIQFQNNGVVDDSQLPKDRFSAERLKGVDSTLKIQPAKLEDSAVYLCASSLKREAYEQYFGPGTRLTVT.